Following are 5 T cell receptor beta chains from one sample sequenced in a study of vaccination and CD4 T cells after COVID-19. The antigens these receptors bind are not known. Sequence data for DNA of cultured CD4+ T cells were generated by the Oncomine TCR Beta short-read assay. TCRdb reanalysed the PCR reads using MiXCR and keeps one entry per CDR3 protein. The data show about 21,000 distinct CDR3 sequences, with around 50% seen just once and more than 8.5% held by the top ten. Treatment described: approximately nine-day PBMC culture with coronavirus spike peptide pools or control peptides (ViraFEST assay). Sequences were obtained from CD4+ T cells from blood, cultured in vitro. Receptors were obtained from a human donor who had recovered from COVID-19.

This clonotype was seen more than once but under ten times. The CDR3 sequence is CASSSTRPQHF. In DNA, the CDR3 is TGTGCCAGCAGTTCCACCCGGCCCCAGCATTTT. The gene calls are TRBV28 and TRBJ1-5, with D unclear. The CDR3 has 11 residues. The germline V and J ends were trimmed by 4 bases and 9 bases, with 7 bases remaining between them. Germline V gene data show CDR1 as MDHEN and CDR2 as SYDVKM.

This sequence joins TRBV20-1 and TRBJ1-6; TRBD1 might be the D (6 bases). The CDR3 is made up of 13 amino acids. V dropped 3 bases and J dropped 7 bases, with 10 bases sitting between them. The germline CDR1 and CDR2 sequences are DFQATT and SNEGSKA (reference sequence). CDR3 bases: TGCAGTGCTAGCCCACAGGGAAATTCACCCCTCCACTTT. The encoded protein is CSASPQGNSPLHF.

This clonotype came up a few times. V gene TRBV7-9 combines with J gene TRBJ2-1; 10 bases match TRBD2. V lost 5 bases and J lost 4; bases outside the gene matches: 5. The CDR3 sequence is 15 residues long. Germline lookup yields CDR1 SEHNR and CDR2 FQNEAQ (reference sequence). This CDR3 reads CASSPSGSTYNEQFF. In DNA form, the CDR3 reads TGTGCCAGCAGCCCTAGCGGGAGCACTTACAATGAGCAGTTCTTC.

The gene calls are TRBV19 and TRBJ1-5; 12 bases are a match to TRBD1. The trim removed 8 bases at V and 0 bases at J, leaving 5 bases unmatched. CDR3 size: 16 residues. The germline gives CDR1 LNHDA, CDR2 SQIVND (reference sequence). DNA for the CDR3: TGTGCCAGTTCGGGACAGGGGGCATATAGCAATCAGCCCCAGCATTTT. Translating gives CASSGQGAYSNQPQHF. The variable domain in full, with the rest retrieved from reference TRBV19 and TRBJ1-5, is DGGITQSPKYLFRKEGQNVTLSCEQNLNHDAMYWYRQDPGQGLRLIYYSQIVNDFQKGDIAEGYSVSREKKESFPLTVTSAQKNPTAFYLCASSGQGAYSNQPQHFGDGTRLSIL.

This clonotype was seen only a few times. CDR3 protein: CSAQLAGEGQETQYF. The CDR3 coding sequence is TGCAGTGCTCAGCTGGCGGGCGAGGGGCAAGAGACCCAGTACTTC. The chain couples TRBV20-1 to TRBJ2-5, with D perhaps given as TRBD1 or TRBD2 (5 bases each). V lost 5 bases and J 2 bases, leaving 18 bases between the germline ends. This CDR3 spans 15 amino acids. Germline assignment: CDR1 DFQATT and CDR2 SNEGSKA (reference sequence).